The clone carrying this T cell receptor (beta chain) was observed a few times. Its antigen is as yet unknown. This sample stems from a study of cytomegalovirus exposure and HLA in healthy donors. Study-wide results and caveats: Listed as cytomegalovirus-associated were over 150 TCR beta chains.

The CDR3 extends over 16 amino acids. V was shortened by 0 bases and J by 3 bases, with 13 bases between the two germline ends. Germline CDR1 SGDLS, CDR2 YYNGEE. PCR employed 60 Vbeta and 13 Jbeta primers. Assay used: immunoSEQ multiplex PCR; TCRdb lists only in-frame clones, some missing. The sample contains more than 95,000 clones, under 80% of which appear only once. Sequencing was done on a sample of PBMCs. The genes are TRBV9 and TRBJ2-1; tentative D call: TRBD1 (6 bases). The source is a woman aged 18-29 years in good health and CMV-seropositive. CDR3: CASSVALGGIYNEQFF. CDR3 in DNA: TGTGCCAGCAGCGTAGCGCTAGGGGGAATCTACAATGAGCAGTTCTTC.